This T cell receptor beta chain originates from a study of T cells in Graves' hyperthyroidism and ophthalmopathy. RNA transcripts served as the template for amplifying TCR beta CDR3 regions. First-round RT-PCR targeting the TCR CDR3 was performed with the HTBI primer set. TCRdb re-derived calls from the multiplex PCR reads in MiXCR, one entry per CDR3 protein. The sample holds about 720,000 distinct CDR3 sequences; roughly 17% are singletons and the top ten take around 7.7%. Patients aged 18 to 65 had newly diagnosed hyperthyroidism of under 2 months' duration. The V segment lost 2 bases and the J segment 3 bases; nucleotides outside the gene matches: 8. The CDR3 is 16 amino acids. This clonotype has a count of ten or more. Its antigen remains unidentified. Whole-study findings and limits: Also found in blood were most expanded thyroid clonotypes above 0.001.

This clonotype originated in a man in his late teens or twenties with Graves' hyperthyroidism. The material sequenced was blood. The V call is TRBV12-3 or TRBV12-4, the J call TRBJ2-7; 9 nucleotides line up with TRBD2. CDR3 residues: CASSLRRASGIYEQYF. The CDR3 DNA reads TGTGCCAGCAGTTTAAGGAGAGCTAGCGGGATCTACGAGCAGTACTTC.